The sequence of this TCR beta chain was determined in a study of technical replicates of blood from a handful of donors. Sequencing used immunoSEQ multiplex PCR; TCRdb keeps in-frame clones, though not all of them. This table has about 79,000 clones, about 90% appearing once. This CDR3 comprises 14 residues. The V end was cut by 5 bases, the J end by 1 base, with 10 bases between. Germline CDR1 MRHNA, CDR2 SNTAGT. Sequencing input: T cells isolated from PBMCs. The V and J genes are TRBV6-4 and TRBJ2-3; weak D call: TRBD2 (6 bases). The origin of this receptor is a human donor in good health. Some clones in this sample may be carry-over from other donors' samples. Here the CDR3 reads CASSTTGGTDTQYF. The CDR3 DNA reads TGTGCCAGCAGTACTACGGGAGGCACAGATACGCAGTATTTT.